The clone carrying this TCR beta chain was observed a few times. The target antigen is unknown. Germline loops: CDR1 SGHRS, CDR2 YFSETQ. Trimming removed 1 base at V and 0 bases at J, with 7 bases between. The CDR3 loop spans 14 amino acids. The data derive from a study of radiation and T cells in renal cell carcinoma. About the research overall: Nephrectomy followed 15 Gy stereotactic body radiation by 4 weeks. Findings and caveats of the study: In blood, top tumor clones expanded by 2 weeks, shrinking by 4. Baseline intratumoral clonotype presence is unknown without pretreatment biopsies.

The method was immunoSEQ multiplex PCR; TCRdb's version includes in-frame clones alone and lacks a portion of them. The table includes 55,000 to 65,000 clones, roughly three quarters detected once. Stated time point: baseline pretreatment blood. The treatment denotes: 15 Gy SBRT to primary tumor, nephrectomy 4 weeks later. The V gene is TRBV5-1, the J gene TRBJ2-5; D gene unclear. The source of this sequence is a man aged 55 to 69 with renal cell carcinoma. The specimen was blood, collected from a patient whose treatment included radiotherapy and nephrectomy. This CDR3 reads CASSLRLNQETQYF. CDR3 DNA sequence: TGCGCCAGCAGCTTGAGGCTAAACCAAGAGACCCAGTACTTC.